Following are 22 T cell receptor beta chains from one sample sequenced in a study of cytomegalovirus exposure and HLA in healthy donors. The PCR contained 60 Vbeta and 13 Jbeta primers. Sequencing used immunoSEQ multiplex PCR; TCRdb keeps in-frame clones, though not all of them. The data show 150,000 to 200,000 clones, over 65% seen once. Input material: PBMCs. The receptors here all came from a man between 60 and 70 years old in good health and CMV-seronegative.

CDR3 sequence reads: CASSPDWRSQETQYF. CDR3 DNA sequence: TGTGCCAGCAGCCCCGATTGGAGATCCCAAGAGACCCAGTACTTC. The J gene is TRBJ2-5, the V gene TRBV6-5; D is undetermined. Trimming shortened V by 6 bases and J by 1 base, and 15 bases separated the two germline ends. The germline V gene encodes CDR1 MNHEY and CDR2 SVGAGI. CDR3 size: 15 residues.

The rearrangement joins TRBV30 to TRBJ2-2; 7 nucleotides align to TRBD1. Germline V lookup: CDR1 GTSNPN, CDR2 SVGIG (reference sequence). After removal of 3 bases from V and 1 base from J, the junction contained 11 bases not matched to a gene. The CDR3 spans 17 residues. CDR3 coding DNA: TGTGCCTGGAGGACCCCCCGTGCAGGGGGGAACACCGGGGAGCTGTTTTTT. Translating it yields CAWRTPRAGGNTGELFF.

The chain combines TRBV18 with TRBJ1-2; TRBD1 matches at 9 bases. Trimming at V came to 4 bases and at J to 8 bases, leaving 5 bases not matched to a gene. The CDR3 length is 13 residues. The germline V gene encodes CDR1 KGHSH and CDR2 LQKENI. The DNA for the CDR3 is TGTGCCAGCTCACTCGGGACAGGGACGGGCTACACCTTC. It specifies CASSLGTGTGYTF.

The rearrangement uses TRBV7-8 and TRBJ1-5; a possible D gene is TRBD1 (6 bases). The CDR3 sequence is 14 residues long. V lost 5 bases to trimming and J lost 9 bases, with 17 bases between them. The germline V gene encodes CDR1 SGHVS and CDR2 FQNEAQ. In DNA form, the CDR3 reads TGTGCCAGCAGCAGATTGGACAGCGGGGCGCCCCAGCATTTT. This codes for CASSRLDSGAPQHF. Complete variable domain (other parts from reference TRBV7-8 and TRBJ1-5): GAGVSQSPRYKVAKRGQDVALRCDPISGHVSLFWYQQALGQGPEFLTYFQNEAQLDKSGLPSDRFFAERPEGSVSTLKIQRTQQEDSAVYLCASSRLDSGAPQHFGDGTRLSIL.

This sequence joins TRBV5-8 and TRBJ1-1; no firm D call. The CDR3 loop spans 14 amino acids. The germline V gene encodes CDR1 SGHTS and CDR2 YDEGEE. Trimming removed 4 bases from V and 8 bases from J, with 18 bases in between. The chain's CDR3 is CASSPIPGREEAFF. The DNA of the CDR3 is TGTGCCAGCAGCCCAATCCCAGGACGGGAAGAAGCTTTCTTT.

Note on this clone: Sequence at one end of the junction differs from germline and may be a read error. This sequence joins TRBV19 and TRBJ1-5; TRBD1 aligns across 11 bases. This CDR3 contains 17 residues. Germline lookup yields CDR1 LNHDA and CDR2 SQIVND (reference sequence). In nucleotides, the CDR3 is TGTGCCAGTAGATCCGGGACAGGGGGATGGAGCAATCAGCCCCAGAATTTT. Translated: CASRSGTGGWSNQPQNF.

This chain links TRBV30 with TRBJ2-7; 9 nucleotides agree with TRBD2. In germline, CDR1 is GTSNPN, CDR2 SVGIG (reference sequence). The J segment lost 2 bases and the V segment lost 5 bases, leaving 7 bases of the junction unmatched. The CDR3 consists of 14 residues. The CDR3 sequence: CAWERLAATYEQYF. The CDR3 DNA reads TGTGCCTGGGAAAGACTAGCGGCCACCTACGAGCAGTACTTC. Using reference TRBV30 and TRBJ2-7 for the parts outside the CDR3, the full variable domain is SQTIHQWPATLVQPVGSPLSLECTVEGTSNPNLYWYRQAAGRGLQLLFYSVGIGQISSEVPQNLSASRPQDRQFILSSKKLLLSDSGFYLCAWERLAATYEQYFGPGTRLTVT.

This clone was detected once. The rearrangement links TRBV5-4 to TRBJ1-1; 10 bases line up with TRBD1. The junction had 12 bases not matched to a gene; V was cut back by 6 bases and J by 1 base. The CDR3 is 17 residues long. Germline CDR1 is SGHNT and CDR2 is YYREEE (reference sequence). DNA of the CDR3: TGTGCCAGCACCGTTCGGACAGGGGGAGTCGGGAACACTGAAGCTTTCTTT. This gives the protein CASTVRTGGVGNTEAFF. Combining the CDR3 with reference TRBV5-4 and TRBJ1-1 gives the whole variable domain ETGVTQSPTHLIKTRGQQVTLRCSSQSGHNTVSWYQQALGQGPQFIFQYYREEENGRGNFPPRFSGLQFPNYSSELNVNALELDDSALYLCASTVRTGGVGNTEAFFGQGTRLTVV.

The table lists this clone with a count of one. Relative to the germline gene, one junction end is altered; a read error may explain this. The gene calls are TRBV6-1 and TRBJ1-5; D is undetermined. Germline loops: CDR1 MNHNS, CDR2 SASEGT. The CDR3 is 13 residues long. The CDR3 nucleotides read TGTGCCAGCGGTACAAGTGGGCATCAGCCCCAGAATTTT. Translating gives CASGTSGHQPQNF.

The CDR3 loop is CASTLTRGGTGELFF. CDR3 coding DNA: TGTGCCAGTACCCTAACTAGAGGGGGTACCGGGGAGCTGTTTTTT. The chain has TRBV19 and TRBJ2-2; tentative D call: TRBD1 (6 bases). CDR3 length: 15 residues. Germline CDR1 LNHDA, CDR2 SQIVND (reference sequence). With 7 bases removed from V and 5 bases from J, the gap between germline ends came to 17 bases. Drawing the rest from reference TRBV19 and TRBJ2-2, the complete variable domain is DGGITQSPKYLFRKEGQNVTLSCEQNLNHDAMYWYRQDPGQGLRLIYYSQIVNDFQKGDIAEGYSVSREKKESFPLTVTSAQKNPTAFYLCASTLTRGGTGELFFGEGSRLTVL.

This clone showed up just once. The V and J genes are TRBV6-5 and TRBJ1-2; TRBD1 is a possible D gene (5 bases). The CDR3 totals 12 residues. Trimming left V 7 bases short and J 6 bases short, with 12 bases between. Germline V gives CDR1 MNHEY, CDR2 SVGAGI. The CDR3 region is CASTRGLDGYTF. CDR3 DNA: TGTGCCAGCACCCGGGGGTTGGATGGCTACACCTTC.

The V and J genes are TRBV5-1 and TRBJ1-5; D uncertain. This CDR3 has 15 amino acids. Germline CDR1 reads SGHRS; CDR2 reads YFSETQ. V gave up 3 bases and J gave up 6 bases, with 16 bases separating them. DNA of the CDR3: TGCGCCAGCAGCTGGGCCGGGGAGGGTAGTCAGCCCCAGCATTTT. Translating gives CASSWAGEGSQPQHF.

V usage is TRBV18 and J usage is TRBJ1-1, with D possibly TRBD1 on 6 matching bases. V dropped 3 bases and J dropped 2 bases, with 13 bases sitting between them. Germline V gene sequence: CDR1 KGHSH, CDR2 LQKENI. The length of the CDR3 is 15 residues. CDR3 loop: CASSPTIQGNTEAFF. DNA of the CDR3: TGTGCCAGCTCACCTACAATACAGGGTAACACTGAAGCTTTCTTT.

The V gene is TRBV27, the J gene TRBJ2-3; weak D call: TRBD2 (5 bases). Germline assignment: CDR1 MNHEY and CDR2 SMNVEV (reference sequence). The V end lost 5 bases, the J end lost 2 bases, and 17 bases lay between the germline ends. This CDR3 region has 16 residues. The CDR3 loop reads CASSPTYASPTDTQYF. CDR3 coding DNA: TGTGCCAGCAGTCCTACCTACGCTAGCCCCACAGATACGCAGTATTTT.

The V and J genes are TRBV5-6 and TRBJ1-1, with D perhaps matching TRBD1 (6 bases). The germline CDR1 and CDR2 sequences are SGHDT and YYEEEE. CDR3 length: 16 residues. The V end lost 4 bases, the J end lost 0 bases, and 16 bases lay between the germline ends. The CDR3 sequence is CASSGADSGMNTEAFF. CDR3 nucleotide sequence: TGTGCCAGCAGCGGCGCGGACAGCGGAATGAACACTGAAGCTTTCTTT.

The J gene is TRBJ2-5, the V gene TRBV28, with TRBD2 as a possible D gene (5 bases). TRBJ2-7 explains the end of the DNA better; the J call may be wrong. The CDR3 covers 16 residues. Germline V gene sequence: CDR1 MDHEN, CDR2 SYDVKM. CDR3 sequence (DNA): TGTGCCAGCAGCCCCGTTTACGGAGGAACGATCTACGAGCAGTACTTC. It specifies CASSPVYGGTIYEQYF.

The chain recombines TRBV5-6 with TRBJ2-2; D might be TRBD2 (7 bases). CDR1 SGHDT and CDR2 YYEEEE come from the germline V gene. Deletions cut 3 bases from V and 7 bases from J, with 10 bases between. The CDR3 runs to 13 residues. The CDR3 DNA follows: TGTGCCAGCAGCTCGGGGGGCTTCGGGGAGCTGTTTTTT. It specifies CASSSGGFGELFF.

This clone was seen a handful of times. This sequence joins TRBV18 and TRBJ1-3; 9 positions agree with TRBD1. V was clipped by 5 bases and J by 7 bases; unmatched bases: 9. Germline-derived CDR1 and CDR2 are KGHSH and LQKENI. This CDR3 spans 15 amino acids. For the CDR3, the DNA is TGTGCCAGCTCAGGAGGGACAGGGACGGTCAACACCATATATTTT. It encodes CASSGGTGTVNTIYF.

Remarks on this clone: In the same sample, other DNA sequences code for this CDR3. The chain combines TRBV27 with TRBJ2-3, with D perhaps matching TRBD2 (6 bases). The CDR3 is 14 amino acids. Germline V CDR1 and CDR2: MNHEY, SMNVEV (reference sequence). Trimming left V 2 bases short and J 0 bases short, with 6 bases between. The CDR3 region has the DNA TGTGCCAGCAGTTTACGGGGGAGCACAGATACGCAGTATTTT. Protein sequence: CASSLRGSTDTQYF.

CDR3 nucleotides: TGTGCCACGGCCACTAGCGGGGCATCCTACGAGCAGTACTTC. This gives the protein CATATSGASYEQYF. This chain links TRBV10-3 with TRBJ2-7; 10 bases fit TRBD2. Germline CDR1 and CDR2: ENHRY and SYGVKD. This CDR3 is 14 amino acids long. V lost 10 bases to trimming and J lost 1 base; unmatched junction nucleotides: 7.

CDR3 in amino acids: CATSRDLGRGAYEQYF. The DNA for the CDR3 is TGTGCCACCAGCAGAGATCTGGGCAGGGGCGCCTACGAGCAGTACTTC. The chain couples TRBV15 to TRBJ2-7; possible D gene TRBD1, 6 bases. V was trimmed by 0 bases and J by 2 bases, leaving 14 bases between them. Germline-derived CDR1 and CDR2 are LNHNV and YYDKDF (reference sequence). There are 16 residues in the CDR3.

This clone has more than one count but fewer than ten. The V gene is TRBV15, the J gene TRBJ2-7, with 9 nucleotides matching TRBD1. This CDR3 has 15 residues. The germline gives CDR1 LNHNV, CDR2 YYDKDF (reference sequence). The trim removed 1 base at V and 3 bases at J, leaving 4 bases unmatched. The CDR3 region is CATSRGGQGIYEQYF. CDR3 coding DNA: TGTGCCACCAGCAGAGGGGGACAGGGTATCTACGAGCAGTACTTC.